The rows below give T cell receptor beta chains drawn from one sample of a study of T cell responses to AZD1222 COVID-19 vaccine. Sequencing was performed with immunoSEQ multiplex PCR; in TCRdb, only in-frame clones are kept and a portion is missing. The repertoire holds over 200,000 clones, with roughly 94% as singletons. The specimen comprised peripheral blood, sampled 28 days after the second dose of the MenACWY control vaccine. The receptors shown here come from an adult who received the MenACWY meningococcal vaccine as a control. Each CDR3 is given with its conserved first and last residue. The D gene is left open where the match is weak. Size tells how often a clone was seen (once, few, many) or the class of an expanded clone, and some rows leave it out.

j_call v_call clone_size d_call cdr3_aa cdr3_nt
TRBJ2-1 TRBV12-2 . . CASRLSGLYNEQFF TGTGCAAGTCGCTTATCCGGACTGTACAATGAGCAGTTCTTC
TRBJ1-2 TRBV5-4 once . CASSLNGPTETGYYGYTF TGTGCCAGCAGCTTGAATGGGCCTACCGAGACAGGCTACTATGGCTACACCTTC
TRBJ1-5 TRBV5-8 few . CASSLVLGISNQPQHF TGTGCCAGCAGCTTGGTTTTGGGGATCAGCAATCAGCCCCAGCATTTT
TRBJ2-1 TRBV9 . . CASSRGASSYNEQFF TGTGCCAGCAGCCGCGGGGCGAGCTCCTACAATGAGCAGTTCTTC
TRBJ1-1 TRBV2 . . CASSVLASEAFF TGTGCCAGCAGCGTTCTGGCGTCTGAAGCTTTCTTT
TRBJ2-5 TRBV7-9 . . CASSRPQGLLETQYF TGTGCCAGCAGCCGGCCACAGGGTTTGTTAGAGACCCAGTACTTC
TRBJ1-1 TRBV14 . . CASSQERTVYNTEAFF TGTGCCAGCAGCCAAGAGAGGACGGTTTATAACACTGAAGCTTTCTTT
TRBJ2-5 TRBV19 . . CASSIQGDWGETQYF TGTGCCAGTAGTATCCAGGGGGACTGGGGCGAGACCCAGTACTTC
TRBJ2-7 TRBV3-1/TRBV3-2 . TRBD2 CASSQAGLAGGNSYEQYF TGTGCCAGCAGCCAAGCTGGCCTAGCGGGGGGTAACTCCTACGAGCAGTACTTC
TRBJ1-3 TRBV18 . TRBD1 CASSLGQYSGNTIYF TGTGCCAGCTCCCTGGGACAGTACTCTGGAAACACCATATATTTT
TRBJ2-2 TRBV12-3/TRBV12-4 once . CASSIKGTGELFF TGTGCCAGCAGTATAAAGGGAACCGGGGAGCTGTTTTTT
TRBJ1-5 TRBV10-3 . TRBD1 CATKPTGVNQPQHF TGTGCCACCAAGCCTACAGGGGTTAATCAGCCCCAGCATTTT
TRBJ1-1 TRBV28 . . CASSLTGLLNTEAFF TGTGCCAGCAGTTTAACGGGACTGTTGAACACTGAAGCTTTCTTT
TRBJ2-5 TRBV7-8 . TRBD2 CASSSLAGGQETQYF TGTGCCAGCAGCTCGCTAGCGGGGGGGCAAGAGACCCAGTACTTC
TRBJ2-3 TRBV9 . . CASSPGDTQYF TGTGCCAGCAGTCCTGGGGATACGCAGTATTTT
TRBJ1-2 TRBV10-3 few TRBD1 CATYSDRGLTNGYTF TGTGCCACCTACTCGGACAGGGGGCTCACTAATGGCTACACCTTC
TRBJ1-3 TRBV19 . . CASSTRTSSGNTIYF TGTGCCAGTAGTACCCGGACGAGCTCTGGAAACACCATATATTTT
TRBJ2-3 TRBV7-3 . TRBD2 CASSLGLVGGPDTQYF TGTGCCAGCAGTCTTGGACTAGTGGGGGGTCCAGATACGCAGTATTTT
TRBJ2-2 TRBV9 . . CASSDQSNTGELFF TGTGCCAGCAGTGATCAGTCGAACACCGGGGAGCTGTTTTTT
TRBJ2-2 TRBV4-2 . TRBD1 CASSAGQGSTGELFF TGTGCCAGCAGCGCAGGACAGGGCTCCACCGGGGAGCTGTTTTTT
TRBJ2-7 TRBV4-3 . . CASSQSSAAEQYF TGCGCCAGCAGCCAATCGTCGGCGGCCGAGCAGTACTTC